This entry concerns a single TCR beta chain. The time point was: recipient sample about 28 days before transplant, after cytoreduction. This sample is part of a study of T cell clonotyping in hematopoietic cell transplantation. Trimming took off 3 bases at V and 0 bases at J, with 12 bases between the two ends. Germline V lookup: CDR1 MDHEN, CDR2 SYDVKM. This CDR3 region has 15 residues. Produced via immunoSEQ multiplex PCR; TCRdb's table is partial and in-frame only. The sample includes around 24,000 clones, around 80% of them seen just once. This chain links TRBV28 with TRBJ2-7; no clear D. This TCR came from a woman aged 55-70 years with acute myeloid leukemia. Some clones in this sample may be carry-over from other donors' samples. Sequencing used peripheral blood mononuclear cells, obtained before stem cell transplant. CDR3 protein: CASSLGFSSSYEQYF. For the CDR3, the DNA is TGTGCCAGCAGTTTGGGCTTTTCCAGCTCCTACGAGCAGTACTTC. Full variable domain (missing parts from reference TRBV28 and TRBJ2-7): DVKVTQSSRYLVKRTGEKVFLECVQDMDHENMFWYRQDPGLGLRLIYFSYDVKMKEKGDIPEGYSVSREKKERFSLILESASTNQTSMYLCASSLGFSSSYEQYFGPGTRLTVT.